This is a list of T cell receptor beta chains from one sample in a study of T-cell memory formation after mild COVID-19. TCRdb recomputed calls from the 5' RACE reads with MiXCR, one row per CDR3 protein. Of hundreds of thousands of distinct CDR3 sequences in the sample, 8.2% are singletons; the top ten hold 22%. Sequencing input: PBMCs or a T cell subset sorted from them (not recorded which). These receptors were taken from a man aged 18-30 years who had mild COVID-19 (a few samples of this study predate the infection). Cell type and time point are not known. CDR3s include the opening cysteine and the closing phenylalanine or tryptophan. The D gene is left open where the match is weak. The listing skips clone size in some rows; elsewhere it reads once, few, many or a size class.

clone_size | j_call | v_call | d_call | cdr3_aa | cdr3_nt
few | TRBJ1-2 | TRBV5-1 | TRBD1 | CASSRTGSNDGYTF | TGCGCCAGCAGCCGGACAGGATCGAACGACGGCTACACCTTC
- | TRBJ2-1 | TRBV11-2 | - | CASSSRMISRSYNEQFF | TGTGCCAGCAGCTCCCGGATGATTAGCCGTTCCTACAATGAGCAGTTCTTC
- | TRBJ2-1 | TRBV4-3 | - | CASWPSAHDRNNEQFF | TGCGCCAGCTGGCCTTCGGCCCATGACCGTAACAATGAGCAGTTCTTC
- | TRBJ2-2 | TRBV19 | - | CASSVGPSTGELFF | TGTGCCAGTAGTGTCGGACCGAGCACCGGGGAGCTGTTTTTT
- | TRBJ2-3 | TRBV7-9 | - | CASSFRDFTDTQYF | TGTGCCAGCAGCTTCCGGGACTTTACAGATACGCAGTATTTT
- | TRBJ1-2 | TRBV28 | TRBD1 | CASRAGTGYGYTF | TGTGCCAGCAGAGCCGGGACAGGCTATGGCTACACCTTC
- | TRBJ2-7 | TRBV7-9 | TRBD1 | CASSLEGQGVYEQYF | TGTGCCAGCAGCTTAGAGGGACAGGGGGTGTACGAGCAGTACTTC
many | TRBJ2-1 | TRBV18 | - | CASSPMDIQNGNEQFF | TGTGCCAGCTCACCAATGGACATTCAGAATGGCAATGAGCAGTTCTTC
many | TRBJ1-1 | TRBV12-3/TRBV12-4 | - | CASSLVEAFF | TGTGCCAGCAGTTTGGTTGAAGCTTTCTTT
- | TRBJ2-3 | TRBV24-1 | - | CATSDLLGRGSTDTQYF | TGTGCCACCAGTGATTTGCTCGGGCGCGGAAGCACAGATACGCAGTATTTT
few | TRBJ1-6 | TRBV6-5 | TRBD1 | CASSYADRAGSPLHF | TGTGCCAGCAGTTACGCCGACAGGGCGGGTTCACCCCTCCACTTT
few | TRBJ2-2 | TRBV20-1 | TRBD2 | CSARASGATGELFF | TGCAGTGCTAGGGCTAGCGGGGCAACCGGGGAGCTGTTTTTT
- | TRBJ2-7 | TRBV6-6 | - | CASRYRDSDYEQYF | TGTGCCAGCAGGTACCGGGACTCGGACTACGAGCAGTACTTC
- | TRBJ2-5 | TRBV4-3 | TRBD1 | CASSQGDREGETQYF | TGCGCCAGCAGCCAAGGGGACAGAGAAGGGGAGACCCAGTACTTC
- | TRBJ2-2 | TRBV10-1 | - | CASSELVPGELFF | TGCGCCAGCAGTGAATTGGTTCCCGGGGAGCTGTTTTTT
few | TRBJ2-1 | TRBV7-2 | TRBD2 | CASSLVVGGAGSYNEQFF | TGTGCCAGCAGCCTAGTCGTCGGGGGGGCTGGCTCCTACAATGAGCAGTTCTTC
- | TRBJ2-1 | TRBV20-1 | TRBD2 | CSVDSGGAWNEQFF | TGCAGTGTTGATAGCGGGGGGGCCTGGAATGAGCAGTTCTTC
many | TRBJ2-1 | TRBV12-3/TRBV12-4 | - | CASSPRGGIYNEQFF | TGTGCCAGCAGCCCTAGGGGGGGAATTTACAATGAGCAGTTCTTC
few | TRBJ1-1 | TRBV7-9 | TRBD1 | CASSLSGTGALAFF | TGTGCCAGCAGCTTATCCGGGACAGGGGCGTTGGCTTTCTTT
- | TRBJ1-2 | TRBV24-1 | - | CATSDHRTGYGYTF | TGTGCCACCAGTGATCACAGGACGGGCTATGGCTACACCTTC
few | TRBJ1-3 | TRBV20-1 | - | CSAPQRLGNTIYF | TGCAGTGCTCCCCAGCGACTTGGAAACACCATATATTTT
- | TRBJ1-5 | TRBV12-3/TRBV12-4 | - | CASSYGGPDLAQHF | TGTGCCAGCAGTTACGGGGGCCCGGATCTGGCCCAGCATTTT
many | TRBJ2-1 | TRBV12-3/TRBV12-4 | TRBD2 | CASSLSLAGAQEQFF | TGTGCCAGCAGTTTGTCGCTAGCGGGGGCCCAAGAGCAGTTCTTC
many | TRBJ2-1 | TRBV5-4 | TRBD2 | CASSPILAGGQDEQFF | TGTGCCAGCAGCCCTATATTAGCGGGGGGGCAGGATGAGCAGTTCTTC
- | TRBJ2-3 | TRBV5-1 | - | CASSAWGRSSTDTQYF | TGCGCCAGCAGCGCCTGGGGACGGTCTAGCACAGATACGCAGTATTTT
few | TRBJ2-1 | TRBV6-1 | TRBD2 | CASSELGLAGGSSYNEQFF | TGTGCCAGCAGTGAACTCGGACTAGCGGGGGGGTCCTCCTACAATGAGCAGTTCTTC
few | TRBJ2-2 | TRBV2 | - | CASSEGQGGTGELFF | TGTGCCAGCAGTGAGGGGCAGGGGGGAACCGGGGAGCTGTTTTTT
many | TRBJ2-3 | TRBV5-1 | - | CASSLAGPSTDTQYF | TGCGCCAGCAGCTTGGCGGGCCCCAGCACAGATACGCAGTATTTT
few | TRBJ2-7 | TRBV20-1 | - | CSASPPNSYEQYF | TGCAGTGCTAGTCCTCCAAACTCCTACGAGCAGTACTTC
few | TRBJ2-5 | TRBV12-3/TRBV12-4 | - | CASSYSGPQETQYF | TGTGCCAGCAGCTATAGCGGACCCCAAGAGACCCAGTACTTC
- | TRBJ2-5 | TRBV2 | - | CASSGHYQYF | TGTGCCAGCAGTGGACATTACCAGTACTTC
many | TRBJ2-1 | TRBV27 | - | CASSLWGGPYNEQFF | TGTGCCAGCAGTTTATGGGGGGGCCCCTACAATGAGCAGTTCTTC
- | TRBJ2-1 | TRBV29-1 | - | CSVEDPGGGWHEQFF | TGCAGCGTTGAAGACCCCGGAGGCGGGTGGCATGAGCAGTTCTTC
few | TRBJ2-5 | TRBV20-1 | TRBD2 | CSAKTSVQETQYF | TGCAGTGCCAAGACTAGCGTACAAGAGACCCAGTACTTC
many | TRBJ2-1 | TRBV12-3/TRBV12-4 | TRBD1 | CASSLAWTGYNEQFF | TGTGCCAGCAGTTTAGCGTGGACAGGGTACAATGAGCAGTTCTTC
few | TRBJ2-1 | TRBV29-1 | - | CSVVWTDSTNEQFF | TGCAGCGTTGTCTGGACAGATTCAACCAATGAGCAGTTCTTC
- | TRBJ1-4 | TRBV5-1 | - | CASSPGAAPSEKLFF | TGCGCCAGCAGTCCCGGAGCCGCCCCCAGTGAAAAACTGTTTTTT
- | TRBJ1-6 | TRBV27 | TRBD1 | CASSFDRADSPLHF | TGTGCCAGCAGTTTTGACAGGGCTGATTCACCCCTCCACTTT
- | TRBJ2-7 | TRBV9 | - | CASSVGWYGSEQYF | TGTGCCAGCAGCGTAGGTTGGTACGGGAGCGAGCAGTACTTC
many | TRBJ2-4 | TRBV7-9 | - | CASSWSDLLAKNIQYF | TGTGCCAGCAGCTGGTCGGACCTGCTGGCCAAAAACATTCAGTACTTC